This T cell receptor beta chain emerged from a study of blood T cell repertoires in COVID-19. Whole-study context: Spain, Italy and the United States supplied samples that represented acute and convalescent COVID-19.

Grouping used clinical history reported by participants in a survey and questionnaire. The table came from immunoSEQ multiplex PCR; TCRdb's copy has only in-frame clones and leaves some out. Of about 400,000 clones listed, over 75% are singletons. CDR1 is SGHNT and CDR2 is YENEEA in the germline V gene. The CDR3 totals 14 residues. V shed 5 bases, J shed 4 bases, and the junction held 4 bases outside the gene matches. The J gene is TRBJ2-2, the V gene TRBV11-3; TRBD1 aligns across 7 bases. The sample taken for sequencing was PBMCs or T cells enriched from blood (not recorded which). This TCR was recovered from a woman between 40 and 55 years old with acute COVID-19. The CDR3 DNA sequence: TGTGCCAGCAGCCTACAGGGGACCACCGGGGAGCTGTTTTTT. This translates into CASSLQGTTGELFF. Based on the CDR3 plus reference TRBV11-3 and TRBJ2-2, the full variable domain is EAGVVQSPRYKIIEKKQPVAFWCNPISGHNTLYWYLQNLGQGPELLIRYENEEAVDDSQLPKDRFSAERLKGVDSTLKIQPAELGDSAVYLCASSLQGTTGELFFGEGSRLTVL.